Listed here are 3 T cell receptor beta chains from one sample, sequenced in a study of blood T cell repertoires in COVID-19. Method: immunoSEQ multiplex PCR; TCRdb's copy keeps in-frame clones and lacks some. Among about 100,000 clones listed, 80% to 95% were seen once. Sequenced material: peripheral blood. Every receptor here comes from a man between 18 and 29 years old with acute or convalescent COVID-19.

This clone turned up a few times. Other DNA sequences from this sample encode an identical CDR3 as well. CDR3 amino acids: CASSGRGSSGNTIYF. CDR3 DNA sequence: TGTGCCAGCAGCGGTAGGGGAAGCTCTGGAAACACCATATATTTT. This chain joins TRBV9 and TRBJ1-3, with D possibly being TRBD1 (5 bases). CDR3 size: 15 residues. Looked up from germline, CDR1 is SGDLS and CDR2 is YYNGEE. V lost 3 bases to trimming and J lost 0 bases, with 10 bases between them. Full variable domain (remainder filled in from reference TRBV9 and TRBJ1-3): DSGVTQTPKHLITATGQRVTLRCSPRSGDLSVYWYQQSLDQGLQFLIQYYNGEERAKGNILERFSAQQFPDLHSELNLSSLELGDSALYFCASSGRGSSGNTIYFGEGSWLTVV.

The J gene is TRBJ1-1, the V gene TRBV6-5; 7 bases fit TRBD1. The CDR3 covers 15 residues. V shed 2 bases, J shed 1 base, and the junction held 4 bases outside the gene matches. The germline CDR1 and CDR2 sequences are MNHEY and SVGAGI. The CDR3 DNA is TGTGCCAGCAGTTACCGTGGGACAGCGAACACTGAAGCTTTCTTT. Translating it yields CASSYRGTANTEAFF.

The V and J genes are TRBV11-2 and TRBJ2-1; D is undetermined. CDR1 is SGHAT, CDR2 FQNNGV, per germline. The CDR3 loop spans 12 amino acids. Trimming took off 0 bases at V and 9 bases at J, with 6 bases between the two ends. The chain's CDR3 is CASSLDRSEQFF. CDR3 in DNA: TGTGCCAGCAGCTTAGATCGGTCTGAGCAGTTCTTC.